A single sample is the source of the 2 T cell receptor beta chains below, sequenced in a study of cytomegalovirus exposure and HLA in healthy donors. The primer mix had 60 Vbeta and 13 Jbeta primers. Assay used: immunoSEQ multiplex PCR; TCRdb lists only in-frame clones, some missing. Of 130,000 to 150,000 clones in the sample, over 80% were seen once. The sample consisted of PBMCs. These receptors all come from a woman in her thirties in good health and CMV-seronegative.

This clone was detected a few times. The chain is built from TRBV29-1 and TRBJ2-1, with 8 bases identical to TRBD2. Germline V gene sequence: CDR1 SQVTM, CDR2 ANQGSEA. The V segment lost 2 bases and the J segment 3 bases; nucleotides outside the gene matches: 6. The CDR3 is made up of 15 amino acids. The CDR3 here is CSVEILAGNYNEQFF. In nucleotides, the CDR3 is TGCAGCGTTGAAATCTTAGCGGGGAACTACAATGAGCAGTTCTTC.

This chain connects TRBV19 to TRBJ1-2; 10 nucleotides match TRBD1. Germline values: CDR1 LNHDA, CDR2 SQIVND (reference sequence). V shed 5 bases and J 4 bases; nucleotides not matched to a gene: 4. This CDR3 comprises 14 residues. The CDR3 DNA sequence: TGTGCCAGTAGTCTGAGACAGGGGGCCTATGGCTACACCTTC. Protein product: CASSLRQGAYGYTF.